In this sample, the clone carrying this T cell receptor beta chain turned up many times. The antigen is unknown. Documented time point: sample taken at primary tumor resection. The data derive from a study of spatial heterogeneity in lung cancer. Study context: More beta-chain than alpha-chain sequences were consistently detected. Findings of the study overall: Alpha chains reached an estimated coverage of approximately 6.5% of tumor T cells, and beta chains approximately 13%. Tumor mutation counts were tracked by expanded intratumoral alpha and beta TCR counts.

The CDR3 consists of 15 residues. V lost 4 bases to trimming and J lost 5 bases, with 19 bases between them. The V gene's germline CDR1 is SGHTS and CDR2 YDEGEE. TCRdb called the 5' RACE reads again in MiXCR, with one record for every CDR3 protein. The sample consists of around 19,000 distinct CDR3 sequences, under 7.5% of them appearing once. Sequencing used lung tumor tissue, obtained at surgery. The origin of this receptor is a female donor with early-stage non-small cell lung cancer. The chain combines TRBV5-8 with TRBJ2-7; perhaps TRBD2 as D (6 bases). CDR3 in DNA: TGTGCCAGCAGCGTGGGTACAGGAGGGGCCCACGAGCAGTACTTC. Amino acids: CASSVGTGGAHEQYF.